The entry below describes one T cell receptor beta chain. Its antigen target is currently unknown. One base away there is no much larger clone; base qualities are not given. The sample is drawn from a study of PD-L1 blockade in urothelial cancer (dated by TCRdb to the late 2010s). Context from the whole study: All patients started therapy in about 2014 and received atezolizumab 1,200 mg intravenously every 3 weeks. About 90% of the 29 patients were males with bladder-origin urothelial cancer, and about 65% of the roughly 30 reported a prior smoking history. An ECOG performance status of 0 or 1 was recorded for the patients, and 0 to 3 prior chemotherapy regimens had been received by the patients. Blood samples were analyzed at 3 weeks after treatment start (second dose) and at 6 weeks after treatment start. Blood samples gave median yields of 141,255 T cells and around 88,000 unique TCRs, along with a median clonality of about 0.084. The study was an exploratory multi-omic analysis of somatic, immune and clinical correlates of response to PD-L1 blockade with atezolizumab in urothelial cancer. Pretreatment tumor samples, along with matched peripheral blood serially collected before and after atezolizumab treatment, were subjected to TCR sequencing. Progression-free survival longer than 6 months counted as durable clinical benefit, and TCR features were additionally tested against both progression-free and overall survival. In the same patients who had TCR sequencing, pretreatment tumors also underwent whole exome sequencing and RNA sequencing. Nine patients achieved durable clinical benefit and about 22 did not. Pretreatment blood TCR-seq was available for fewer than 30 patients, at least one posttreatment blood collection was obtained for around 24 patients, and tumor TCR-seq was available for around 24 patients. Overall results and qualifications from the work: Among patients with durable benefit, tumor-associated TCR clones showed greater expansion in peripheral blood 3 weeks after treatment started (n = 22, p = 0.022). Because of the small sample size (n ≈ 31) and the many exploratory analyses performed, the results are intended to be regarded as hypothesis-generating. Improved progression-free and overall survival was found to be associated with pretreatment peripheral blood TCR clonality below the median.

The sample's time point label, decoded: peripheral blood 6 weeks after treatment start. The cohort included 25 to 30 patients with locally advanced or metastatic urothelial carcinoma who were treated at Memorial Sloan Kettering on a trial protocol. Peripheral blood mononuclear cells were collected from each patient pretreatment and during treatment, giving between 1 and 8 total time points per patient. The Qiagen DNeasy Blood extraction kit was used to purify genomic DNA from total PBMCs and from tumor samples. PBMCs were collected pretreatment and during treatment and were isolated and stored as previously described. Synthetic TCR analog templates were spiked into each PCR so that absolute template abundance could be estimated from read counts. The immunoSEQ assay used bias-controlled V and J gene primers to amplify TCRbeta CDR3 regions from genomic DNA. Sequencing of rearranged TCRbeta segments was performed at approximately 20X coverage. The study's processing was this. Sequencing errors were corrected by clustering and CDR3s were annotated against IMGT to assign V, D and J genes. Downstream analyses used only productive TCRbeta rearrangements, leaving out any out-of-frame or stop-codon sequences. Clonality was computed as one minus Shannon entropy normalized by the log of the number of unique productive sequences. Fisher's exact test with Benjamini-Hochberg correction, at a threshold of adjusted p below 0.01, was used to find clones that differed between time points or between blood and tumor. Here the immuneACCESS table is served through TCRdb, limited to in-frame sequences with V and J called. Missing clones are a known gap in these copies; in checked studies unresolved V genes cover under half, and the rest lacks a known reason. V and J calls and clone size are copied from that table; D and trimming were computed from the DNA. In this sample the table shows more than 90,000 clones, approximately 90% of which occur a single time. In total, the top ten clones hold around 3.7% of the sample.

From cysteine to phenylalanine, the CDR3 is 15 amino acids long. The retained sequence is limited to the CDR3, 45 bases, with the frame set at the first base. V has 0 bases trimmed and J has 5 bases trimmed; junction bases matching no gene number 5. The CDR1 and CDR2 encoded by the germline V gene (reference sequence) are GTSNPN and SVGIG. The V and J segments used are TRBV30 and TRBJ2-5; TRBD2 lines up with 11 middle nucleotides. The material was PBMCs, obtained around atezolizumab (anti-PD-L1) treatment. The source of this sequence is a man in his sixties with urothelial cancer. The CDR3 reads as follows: CAWSVLAGGRETQYF. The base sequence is TGTGCCTGGAGTGTTTTAGCGGGGGGGCGGGAGACCCAGTACTTC.